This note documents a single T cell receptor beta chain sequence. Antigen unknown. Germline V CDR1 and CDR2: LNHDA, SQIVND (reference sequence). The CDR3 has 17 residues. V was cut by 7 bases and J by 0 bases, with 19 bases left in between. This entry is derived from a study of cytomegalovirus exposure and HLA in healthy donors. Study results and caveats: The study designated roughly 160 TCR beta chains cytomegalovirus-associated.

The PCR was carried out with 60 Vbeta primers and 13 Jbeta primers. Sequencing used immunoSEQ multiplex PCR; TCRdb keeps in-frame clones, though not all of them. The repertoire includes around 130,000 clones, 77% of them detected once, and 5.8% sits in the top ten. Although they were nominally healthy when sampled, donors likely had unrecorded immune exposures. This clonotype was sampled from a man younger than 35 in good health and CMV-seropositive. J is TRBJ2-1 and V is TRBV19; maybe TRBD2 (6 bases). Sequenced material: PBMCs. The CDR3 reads CASTSRPRTTSYNEQFF. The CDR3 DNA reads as TGTGCCAGTACCTCCCGCCCCAGGACTACCTCCTACAATGAGCAGTTCTTC.